This TCR beta chain was identified in a study of Graves' ophthalmopathy and Graves' hyperthyroidism. This CDR3 spans 14 amino acids. Per germline, CDR1 SGHTA and CDR2 FQGNSA. Germline trimming cut 3 bases from V and 4 bases from J; bases unmatched to any gene: 3. From RNA, the CDR3 regions of TCR beta chains were amplified and sequenced. The first round was an RT-PCR with HTBI primers, and the second round was a multiplex PCR. Each CDR3 protein is one row after TCRdb ran MiXCR on the multiplex PCR reads. Of 150,000 to 200,000 distinct CDR3 sequences detected, 35% to 45% appear once; the ten largest clones hold around 8.9%. The table lists this clonotype with many counts. The antigen is not known. Ophthalmopathy-affected donors exhibited moderate-to-severe activity, CAS ≥3, NOSPECS ≥4, and duration under 3 months. None of the included patients had other autoimmune diseases, uncontrolled infections, pregnancy or lactation, as these led to exclusion. Thyroid ultrasound, orbital computed tomography, TRAb, serum thyroxine and clinical symptoms formed the basis of diagnosis.

General study points: Blood shared most expanded thyroid clonotypes above 0.001 frequency.

The gene calls are TRBV7-2 and TRBJ2-4, with 7 bases matching TRBD1. The sample taken for sequencing was peripheral blood. The origin of this receptor is a man under 40 with Graves' ophthalmopathy. Here the CDR3 reads CASSFEGQKNIQYF. CDR3 coding DNA: TGTGCCAGCAGCTTTGAGGGACAGAAAAACATTCAGTACTTC.